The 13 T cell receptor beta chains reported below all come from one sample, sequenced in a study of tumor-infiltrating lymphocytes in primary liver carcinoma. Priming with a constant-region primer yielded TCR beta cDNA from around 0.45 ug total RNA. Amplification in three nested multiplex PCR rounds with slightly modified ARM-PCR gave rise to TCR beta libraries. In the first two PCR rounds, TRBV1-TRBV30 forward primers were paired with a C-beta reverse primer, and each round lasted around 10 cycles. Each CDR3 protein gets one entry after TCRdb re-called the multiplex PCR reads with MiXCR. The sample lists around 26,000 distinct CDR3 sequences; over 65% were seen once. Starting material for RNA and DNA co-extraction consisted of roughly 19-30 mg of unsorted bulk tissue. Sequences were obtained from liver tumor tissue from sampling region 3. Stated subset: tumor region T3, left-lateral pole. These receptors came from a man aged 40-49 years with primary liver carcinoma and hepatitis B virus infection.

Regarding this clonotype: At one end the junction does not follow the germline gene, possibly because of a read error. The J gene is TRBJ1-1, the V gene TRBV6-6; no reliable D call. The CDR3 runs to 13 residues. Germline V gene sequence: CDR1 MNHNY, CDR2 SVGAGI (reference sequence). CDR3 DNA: TGTGCCAACAGTTCCGGACTGGGGATTGAAGCTTTCTTT. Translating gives CANSSGLGIEAFF.

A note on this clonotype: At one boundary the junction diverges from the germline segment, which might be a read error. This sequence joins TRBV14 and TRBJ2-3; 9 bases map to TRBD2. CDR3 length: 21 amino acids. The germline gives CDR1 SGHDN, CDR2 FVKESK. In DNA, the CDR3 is TGTGCCAGTAGCCAAGTTACCCGGGGGACTAGCCGTACCTTGTTCTCAAATATGCAGTATTTT. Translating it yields CASSQVTRGTSRTLFSNMQYF.

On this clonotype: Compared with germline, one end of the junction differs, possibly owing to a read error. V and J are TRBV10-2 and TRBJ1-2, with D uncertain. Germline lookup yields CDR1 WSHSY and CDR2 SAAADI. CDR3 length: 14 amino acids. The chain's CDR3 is CASSGSGRNYGYTF. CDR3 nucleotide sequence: TGCGCCAGCAGTGGGTCGGGCAGAAACTATGGTTACACCTTC.

Written as DNA, the CDR3 is TGTGCCAGCAGCTTAGATCAGCGCGGCTACGAGTACTTC. Protein: CASSLDQRGYEYF. The gene calls are TRBV11-2 and TRBJ2-5; D uncertain. V lost 0 bases and J 12 bases, leaving 14 bases between the germline ends. The CDR3 is made up of 13 amino acids. Germline V gene lookup returns CDR1 SGHAT and CDR2 FQNNGV.

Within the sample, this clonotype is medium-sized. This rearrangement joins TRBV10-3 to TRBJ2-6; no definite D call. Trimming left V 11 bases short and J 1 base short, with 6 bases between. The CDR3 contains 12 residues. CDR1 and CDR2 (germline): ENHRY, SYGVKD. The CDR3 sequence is CASDSGANVLTF. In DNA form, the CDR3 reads TGTGCCTCAGATTCTGGGGCCAACGTCCTGACTTTC.

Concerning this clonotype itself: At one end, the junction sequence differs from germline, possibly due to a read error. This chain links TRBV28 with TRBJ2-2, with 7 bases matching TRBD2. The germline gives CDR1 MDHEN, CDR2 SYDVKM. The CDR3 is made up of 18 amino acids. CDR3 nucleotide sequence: TGTACCAGCAGTTTATTGAGGGGAGGGGTGACGAACACCGGGGAGTTGTTTTTT. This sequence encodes CTSSLLRGGVTNTGELFF. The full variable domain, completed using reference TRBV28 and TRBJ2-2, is DVKVTQSSRYLVKRTGEKVFLECVQDMDHENMFWYRQDPGLGLRLIYFSYDVKMKEKGDIPEGYSVSREKKERFSLILESASTNQTSMYLCTSSLLRGGVTNTGELFFGEGSRLTVL.

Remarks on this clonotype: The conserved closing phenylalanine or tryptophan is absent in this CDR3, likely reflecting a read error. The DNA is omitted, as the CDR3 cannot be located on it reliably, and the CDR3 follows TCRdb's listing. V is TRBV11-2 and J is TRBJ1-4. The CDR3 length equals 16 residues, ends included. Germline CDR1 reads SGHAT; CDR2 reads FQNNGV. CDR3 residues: CASSKTPGGTNERPFY.

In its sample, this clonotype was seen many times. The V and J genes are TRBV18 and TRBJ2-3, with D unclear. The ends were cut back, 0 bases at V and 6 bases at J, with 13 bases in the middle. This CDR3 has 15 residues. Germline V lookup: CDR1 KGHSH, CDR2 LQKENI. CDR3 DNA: TGTGCCAGCTCACCACCAGAATCGCCGGTCGATACGCAGTATTTT. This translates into CASSPPESPVDTQYF.

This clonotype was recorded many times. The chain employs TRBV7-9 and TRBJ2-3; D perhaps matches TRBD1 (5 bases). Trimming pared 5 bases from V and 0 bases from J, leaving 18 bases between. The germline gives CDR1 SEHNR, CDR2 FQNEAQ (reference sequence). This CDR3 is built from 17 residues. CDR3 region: CASSPKGIDSSTDTQYF. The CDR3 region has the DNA TGTGCCAGCAGCCCTAAGGGGATCGACAGTAGCACAGATACGCAGTATTTT.

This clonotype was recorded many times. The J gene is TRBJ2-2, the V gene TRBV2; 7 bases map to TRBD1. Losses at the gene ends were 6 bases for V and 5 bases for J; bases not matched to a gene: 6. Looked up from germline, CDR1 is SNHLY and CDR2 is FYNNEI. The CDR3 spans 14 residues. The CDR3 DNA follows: TGTGCCAGCAGGGACGACAGGGAAACCGGGGAGCTGTTTTTT. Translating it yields CASRDDRETGELFF. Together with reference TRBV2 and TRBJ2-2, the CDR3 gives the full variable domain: EPEVTQTPSHQVTQMGQEVILRCVPISNHLYFYWYRQILGQKVEFLVSFYNNEISEKSEIFDDQFSVERPDGSNFTLKIRSTKLEDSAMYFCASRDDRETGELFFGEGSRLTVL.

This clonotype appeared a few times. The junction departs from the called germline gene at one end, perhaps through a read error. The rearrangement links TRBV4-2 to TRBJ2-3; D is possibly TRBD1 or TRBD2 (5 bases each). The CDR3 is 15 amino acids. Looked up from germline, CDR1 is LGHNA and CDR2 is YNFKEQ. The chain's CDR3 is CASSQGKGVTDAQYF. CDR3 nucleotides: TGTGCCAGCAGCCAGGGGAAGGGAGTGACAGATGCGCAGTATTTT.

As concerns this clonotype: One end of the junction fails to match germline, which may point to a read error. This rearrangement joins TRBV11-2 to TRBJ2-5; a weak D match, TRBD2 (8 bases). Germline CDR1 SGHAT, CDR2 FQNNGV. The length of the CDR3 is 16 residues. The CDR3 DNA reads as TGTATCATCAGCCAAACTCCTGGCGGGGGGACAGAGACTCAGTACTTC. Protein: CIISQTPGGGTETQYF. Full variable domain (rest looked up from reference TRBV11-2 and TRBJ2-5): EAGVAQSPRYKIIEKRQSVAFWCNPISGHATLYWYQQILGQGPKLLIQFQNNGVVDDSQLPKDRFSAERLKGVDSTLKIQPAKLEDSAVYLCIISQTPGGGTETQYFGPGTRLLVL.

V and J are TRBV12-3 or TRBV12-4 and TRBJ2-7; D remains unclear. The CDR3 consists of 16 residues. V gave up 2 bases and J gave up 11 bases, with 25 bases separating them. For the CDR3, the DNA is TGTGCCAGCAGTTTAATAGGGTCCGGTAGCTCCTATGAGGAGTACTTC. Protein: CASSLIGSGSSYEEYF.